This entry concerns a single TCR beta chain. The sample is drawn from a study of CD8 T cells in Susac syndrome. Random hexamers were used to reverse transcribe the RNA input (about 0.5 to 1 ug). TCRdb reanalysed the immunoSEQ multiplex PCR reads using MiXCR and keeps one entry per CDR3 protein. The sample contains some 180,000 distinct CDR3 sequences, about 95% of which appear only once. Trimming at V came to 1 base and at J to 5 bases, leaving 7 bases not matched to a gene. Germline CDR1 and CDR2: KGHDR and SFDVKD. The CDR3 sequence is 16 residues long. The sample taken for sequencing was CD4+ T cells from PBMCs. This receptor was obtained from a human donor in good health. V usage is TRBV24-1 and J usage is TRBJ2-5; TRBD2 matches 9 bases. The DNA for the CDR3 is TGTGCCACCAGTGATTTCACTTCTAGCGGGAAGGAGACCCAGTACTTC. It translates to CATSDFTSSGKETQYF.